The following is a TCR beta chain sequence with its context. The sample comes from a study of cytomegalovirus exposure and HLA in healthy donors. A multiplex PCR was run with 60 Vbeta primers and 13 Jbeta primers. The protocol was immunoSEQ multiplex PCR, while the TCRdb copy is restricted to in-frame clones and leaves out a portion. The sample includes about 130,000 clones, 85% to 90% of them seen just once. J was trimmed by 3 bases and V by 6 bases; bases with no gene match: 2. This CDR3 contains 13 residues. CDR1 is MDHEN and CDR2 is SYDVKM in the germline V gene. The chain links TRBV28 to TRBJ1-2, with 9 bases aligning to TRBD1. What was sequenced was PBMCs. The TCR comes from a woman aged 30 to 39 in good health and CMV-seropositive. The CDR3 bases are TGTGCCAGCAGGGGACAGGGCGACTATGGCTACACCTTC. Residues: CASRGQGDYGYTF.